A single sample gave rise to the 14 T cell receptor beta chains below, sequenced in a study of blood T cell repertoires in COVID-19. Clones were read by immunoSEQ multiplex PCR, and TCRdb kept only the in-frame ones, dropping some. The repertoire holds 170,000 or so clones, with around 77% as singletons. Sequenced: peripheral blood. The receptors here all came from a man between 65 and 85 years old with active or convalescent COVID-19.

The chain uses TRBV11-2 and TRBJ1-5, with D hard to call. V lost 5 bases and J 7 bases, leaving 9 bases between the germline ends. Looked up from germline, CDR1 is SGHAT and CDR2 is FQNNGV. This CDR3 is built from 12 residues. DNA of the CDR3: TGTGCCAGCAGCCCTCCGGGGCAGCCCCAGCATTTT. Its protein is CASSPPGQPQHF.

The V gene is TRBV2, the J gene TRBJ1-1, with a possible D match to TRBD1 (5 bases). The CDR3 runs to 12 residues. Germline-derived CDR1 and CDR2 are SNHLY and FYNNEI. Trimming pared 7 bases from V and 6 bases from J, leaving 12 bases between. CDR3 in DNA: TGTGCCAGCAACGGGGGGTTCGCTGAAGCTTTCTTT. Amino acids: CASNGGFAEAFF.

The gene calls are TRBV14 and TRBJ2-5, with D perhaps matching TRBD1 (5 bases). CDR1 SGHDN and CDR2 FVKESK come from the germline V gene. V gave up 0 bases and J gave up 1 base, with 9 bases separating them. The CDR3 length is 15 residues. The CDR3 loop reads CASSQDWGSQETQYF. The CDR3 nucleotides are TGTGCCAGCAGCCAAGATTGGGGCAGCCAAGAGACCCAGTACTTC.

V is TRBV28 and J is TRBJ1-2; D remains ambiguous. Germline lookup yields CDR1 MDHEN and CDR2 SYDVKM. V lost 8 bases to trimming and J lost 2 bases, with 6 bases between them. The CDR3 is 11 residues long. In DNA, the CDR3 is TGTGCCAGCCTCCGGAACTATGGCTACACCTTC. Protein product: CASLRNYGYTF.

V is TRBV13 and J is TRBJ1-1; 7 bases are a match to TRBD1. V lost 3 bases and J lost 0; bases outside the gene matches: 1. The germline CDR1 and CDR2 sequences are PRHDT and FYEKMQ (reference sequence). The CDR3 loop spans 14 amino acids. In DNA, the CDR3 is TGTGCCAGCAGCTTCCAGGGGGTGAACACTGAAGCTTTCTTT. Its translation is CASSFQGVNTEAFF.

This clone was seen just once. The chain joins TRBV5-1 to TRBJ2-3, with D tentatively TRBD2 (6 bases). Trimming removed 7 bases from V and 3 bases from J, with 15 bases in between. The CDR3 runs 14 residues. The germline CDR1 and CDR2 sequences are SGHRS and YFSETQ. CDR3 DNA: TGCGCCAGCGCCAGGATAGGGAGGACAGATACGCAGTATTTT. Protein product: CASARIGRTDTQYF.

The chain carries TRBV5-1 and TRBJ1-1; D is uncertain. CDR3 length: 14 residues. Trimming took off 0 bases at V and 4 bases at J, with 10 bases between the two ends. Germline-derived CDR1 and CDR2 are SGHRS and YFSETQ. The CDR3 sequence: CASSLGDGSTEAFF. The CDR3 coding sequence is TGCGCCAGCAGCTTGGGGGATGGGAGCACTGAAGCTTTCTTT.

In its sample, this clone was seen a few times. J is TRBJ2-3 and V is TRBV29-1; TRBD1 might be the D (6 bases). Trimming cost V 7 bases and J 3 bases, with 20 bases left between them. Germline V gene sequence: CDR1 SQVTM, CDR2 ANQGSEA. CDR3 length equals 15 residues. The DNA of the CDR3 is TGCAGCGACTCCAGTGGGGGCCTGGCAACAGATACGCAGTATTTT. It encodes CSDSSGGLATDTQYF.

The chain combines TRBV9 with TRBJ2-2; 14 bases agree with TRBD2. Germline V gives CDR1 SGDLS, CDR2 YYNGEE. The CDR3 is made up of 18 amino acids. The ends lost 4 bases at V and 0 bases at J; junction bases unmatched: 5. The chain's CDR3 is CASSWGLAGDANTGELFF. Written as DNA, the CDR3 is TGTGCCAGCAGCTGGGGACTAGCGGGAGACGCGAACACCGGGGAGCTGTTTTTT.

V usage is TRBV29-1 and J usage is TRBJ1-2; D may be TRBD1 (6 bases). V lost 1 base, J lost 4 bases, and 22 bases lay in between. CDR1 is SQVTM, CDR2 ANQGSEA, per germline. The length of the CDR3 is 17 residues. The CDR3 loop is CSVEAPRQPGGAYGYTF. CDR3 sequence (DNA): TGCAGCGTTGAAGCCCCACGCCAGCCCGGGGGGGCCTATGGCTACACCTTC.

The chain has TRBV10-1 and TRBJ1-1; D gene ambiguous. The CDR3 sequence is 14 residues long. The germline V and J ends were trimmed by 4 bases and 4 bases, with 13 bases remaining between them. The germline V gene has CDR1 WNHNN and CDR2 SYGVQD (reference sequence). Here the CDR3 DNA reads TGCGCCAGCAGTGCCGGATTGGAGACCACTGAAGCTTTCTTT. Protein: CASSAGLETTEAFF.

The chain employs TRBV2 and TRBJ2-7; TRBD2 matches 9 bases. Germline V gene data show CDR1 as SNHLY and CDR2 as FYNNEI. Unmatched junction bases numbered 3, after V lost 6 bases and J lost 0 bases. The length of the CDR3 is 14 residues. This chain's CDR3 is CASRLAGPSYEQYF. The CDR3 bases are TGTGCCAGCAGGCTAGCGGGGCCCTCCTACGAGCAGTACTTC.

The J gene is TRBJ1-5, the V gene TRBV4-2, with D maybe TRBD1 (6 bases). The CDR3 has 15 amino acids. V was shortened by 0 bases and J by 7 bases, with 13 bases between the two germline ends. Germline-derived CDR1 and CDR2 are LGHNA and YNFKEQ. CDR3 residues: CASSQESGDAQPQHF. Written as DNA, the CDR3 is TGTGCCAGCAGCCAAGAGTCAGGGGATGCCCAGCCCCAGCATTTT.

The sample holds one count of this clone. This chain uses TRBV9 with TRBJ1-4; a weak D match, TRBD1 (5 bases). Trimming removed 7 bases at V and 6 bases at J, with 13 bases between. CDR3 length: 13 amino acids. CDR1 SGDLS and CDR2 YYNGEE come from the germline V gene. As DNA, the CDR3 is TGTGCCAGCGCGGGAGGGACGGATGAAAAACTGTTTTTT. It yields the protein CASAGGTDEKLFF.